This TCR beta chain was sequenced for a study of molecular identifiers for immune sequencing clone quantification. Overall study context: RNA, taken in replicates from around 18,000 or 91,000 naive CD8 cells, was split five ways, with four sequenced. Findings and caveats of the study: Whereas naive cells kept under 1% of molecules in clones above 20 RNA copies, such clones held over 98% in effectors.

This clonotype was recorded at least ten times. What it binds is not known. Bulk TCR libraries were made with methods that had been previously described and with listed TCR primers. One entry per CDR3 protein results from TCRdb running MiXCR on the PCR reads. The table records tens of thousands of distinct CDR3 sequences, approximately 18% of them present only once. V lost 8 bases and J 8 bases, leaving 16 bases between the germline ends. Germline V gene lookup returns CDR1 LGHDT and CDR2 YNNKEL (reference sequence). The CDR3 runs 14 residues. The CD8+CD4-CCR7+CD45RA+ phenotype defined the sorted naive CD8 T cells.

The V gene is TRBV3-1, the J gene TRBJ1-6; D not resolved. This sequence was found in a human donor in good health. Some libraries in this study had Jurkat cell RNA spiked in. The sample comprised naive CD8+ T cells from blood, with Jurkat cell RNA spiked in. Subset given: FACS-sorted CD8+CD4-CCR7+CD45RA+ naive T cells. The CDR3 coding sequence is TGTGCCAGCTCGATAGGACTTGAATATTCACCCCTCCACTTT. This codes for CASSIGLEYSPLHF.